What follows are 28 T cell receptor beta chains derived from one specimen sequenced in a study of T cell responses to AZD1222 COVID-19 vaccine. Method: immunoSEQ multiplex PCR; TCRdb's copy keeps in-frame clones and lacks some. The table shows more than 95,000 clones, with over 70% occurring only once. The sequencing used peripheral blood, collected on day 0 of AZD1222 vaccination. The receptor source for this set is an adult in good health.

V usage is TRBV25-1 and J usage is TRBJ2-2; perhaps TRBD2 as D (6 bases). The CDR3 has 15 residues. Trimming left V 2 bases short and J 5 bases short, with 12 bases between. Germline V gene sequence: CDR1 MGHDK, CDR2 SYGVNS. Here the CDR3 reads CASSERGGGTGELFF. CDR3 bases: TGTGCCAGCAGTGAACGGGGAGGCGGAACCGGGGAGCTGTTTTTT.

The chain has TRBV6-1 and TRBJ1-5; tentatively, D is TRBD1 (6 bases). Germline CDR1 MNHNS, CDR2 SASEGT. CDR3 length: 14 amino acids. Trimming took off 5 bases at V and 5 bases at J, with 13 bases between the two ends. CDR3 protein: CASSKIGGHQPQHF. CDR3 DNA sequence: TGTGCCAGCAGTAAAATTGGGGGCCATCAGCCCCAGCATTTT.

This chain connects TRBV28 to TRBJ1-1; 8 bases are a match to TRBD1. With V trimmed by 3 bases and J by 10 bases, 16 bases remained unmatched. This CDR3 spans 16 amino acids. The germline CDR1 and CDR2 sequences are MDHEN and SYDVKM. The CDR3 nucleotides are TGTGCCAGCAGTTTCCGTCCCGGACAGGGAAAAACTCGAGCTTTCTTT. It yields the protein CASSFRPGQGKTRAFF.

J is TRBJ1-3 and V is TRBV2; a weak D match, TRBD1 (6 bases). The CDR3 totals 14 residues. Deletions cut 6 bases from V and 4 bases from J, with 13 bases between. Germline lookup yields CDR1 SNHLY and CDR2 FYNNEI. CDR3 bases: TGTGCCAGCAGAAACAGGGCCGGAGGAAACACCATATATTTT. It codes for CASRNRAGGNTIYF.

The chain carries TRBV19 and TRBJ2-4; unclear D gene. This CDR3 is 16 amino acids long. V lost 3 bases and J lost 0, with 12 bases in between. Germline lookup yields CDR1 LNHDA and CDR2 SQIVND (reference sequence). CDR3 in amino acids: CASSMSSLLAKNIQYF. CDR3 nucleotides: TGTGCCAGTAGTATGAGTTCGCTACTAGCCAAAAACATTCAGTACTTC.

V gene TRBV28 combines with J gene TRBJ2-7; D is possibly TRBD2 (5 bases). The CDR3 length is 11 residues. Germline V gene sequence: CDR1 MDHEN, CDR2 SYDVKM. The V and J ends lost 7 bases and 7 bases respectively, with 11 bases between them. The CDR3: CASIGEVEQYF. CDR3 sequence (DNA): TGTGCCAGCATCGGGGAAGTTGAGCAGTACTTC.

The gene calls are TRBV27 and TRBJ2-1, with unresolved D. Trimming removed 6 bases at V and 0 bases at J, with 18 bases between. Per the germline V gene, CDR1 is MNHEY and CDR2 is SMNVEV (reference sequence). CDR3 length equals 17 residues. The CDR3 is CASRKSKGTSSYNEQFF. CDR3 bases: TGTGCCAGCAGAAAGAGCAAGGGAACCAGCTCCTACAATGAGCAGTTCTTC.

This rearrangement joins TRBV7-9 to TRBJ1-5; weak D call: TRBD1 (6 bases). There are 14 residues in the CDR3. Germline V CDR1 and CDR2: SEHNR, FQNEAQ (reference sequence). Trimming removed 6 bases at V and 5 bases at J, with 14 bases between. The CDR3 nucleotides read TGTGCCAGCAGGTCTACAGGGATCGATCAGCCCCAGCATTTT. Its protein is CASRSTGIDQPQHF.

This chain connects TRBV6-2 or TRBV6-3 to TRBJ2-2; D is unclear. Germline V gene lookup returns CDR1 MNHEY and CDR2 SVGEGT. Between the trimmed V and J ends, which lost 4 bases and 2 bases, there was a span of 5 bases. The length of the CDR3 is 13 residues. The DNA of the CDR3 is TGTGCCAGCAGTTTTCTAAACACCGGGGAGCTGTTTTTT. Amino acid sequence: CASSFLNTGELFF.

The V gene is TRBV9, the J gene TRBJ2-3; the match to TRBD1 covers 7 bases. Germline lookup yields CDR1 SGDLS and CDR2 YYNGEE. CDR3 length equals 16 residues. The trim removed 4 bases at V and 3 bases at J, leaving 11 bases unmatched. The CDR3 is CASSSRGSSQTDTQYF. For the CDR3, the DNA is TGTGCCAGCAGCTCCAGGGGGTCCAGCCAGACAGATACGCAGTATTTT.

This clone was recorded only once. The V and J genes are TRBV7-2 and TRBJ2-2; unclear D gene. Trimming removed 2 bases at V and 4 bases at J, with 17 bases between. The CDR3 is made up of 17 amino acids. Germline V gives CDR1 SGHTA, CDR2 FQGNSA. This CDR3 is CASSLNPTRSGTGELFF. The CDR3 bases are TGTGCCAGCAGCTTAAACCCGACACGGTCGGGCACCGGGGAGCTGTTTTTT.

The V call is TRBV28, the J call TRBJ1-3, with D unclear. V was shortened by 5 bases and J by 1 base, with 9 bases between the two germline ends. The CDR3 has 14 residues. Per the germline V gene, CDR1 is MDHEN and CDR2 is SYDVKM. The CDR3 loop is CASSTTASGNTIYF. CDR3 DNA sequence: TGTGCCAGCAGTACGACTGCTTCTGGAAACACCATATATTTT.

V and J are TRBV28 and TRBJ2-2; TRBD1 matches 8 bases. CDR1 and CDR2 from the germline V gene are MDHEN and SYDVKM. V dropped 6 bases and J dropped 3; count of bases not matched to a gene: 9. The CDR3 totals 16 residues. CDR3 nucleotide sequence: TGTGCCAGCAGCACTACCGGACAGGGATACACCGGGGAGCTGTTTTTT. Translated: CASSTTGQGYTGELFF.

The rearrangement joins TRBV28 to TRBJ1-1; tentative D call: TRBD1 (6 bases). The ends were cut back, 6 bases at V and 0 bases at J, with 14 bases in the middle. CDR3 length equals 15 residues. The germline CDR1 and CDR2 sequences are MDHEN and SYDVKM. Here the CDR3 DNA reads TGTGCCAGCAGCCTACAGGGTCCCTTGAACACTGAAGCTTTCTTT. As protein: CASSLQGPLNTEAFF.

The rearrangement joins TRBV5-4 to TRBJ1-2; no clear D. Germline CDR1 SGHNT, CDR2 YYREEE (reference sequence). V was clipped by 3 bases and J by 0 bases, with 12 bases between them. This CDR3 is 15 amino acids long. The CDR3 DNA is TGTGCCAGCAGCTGGAACGTTCGACCTAACTATGGCTACACCTTC. Translating gives CASSWNVRPNYGYTF.

The J gene is TRBJ1-1, the V gene TRBV15; D uncertain. Trimming shortened V by 1 base and J by 0 bases, and 9 bases separated the two germline ends. Germline V gene lookup returns CDR1 LNHNV and CDR2 YYDKDF (reference sequence). The CDR3 loop spans 15 amino acids. The CDR3 DNA follows: TGTGCCACCAGCAGAGTAACAACGGTGAACACTGAAGCTTTCTTT. It specifies CATSRVTTVNTEAFF.

This clone has just a few counts. The chain carries TRBV5-1 and TRBJ1-4, with a weak D call TRBD1 (5 bases). Germline CDR1 is SGHRS and CDR2 is YFSETQ. The V gene lost 3 bases and the J gene lost 4 bases, with 16 bases spanning the gap. The CDR3 length is 16 residues. The CDR3 coding sequence is TGCGCCAGCAGCTACGCCCAGGGAGTAGGTAATGAAAAACTGTTTTTT. Protein: CASSYAQGVGNEKLFF.

This clone was picked up a small number of times. This chain connects TRBV16 to TRBJ1-3; TRBD1 might be the D (5 bases). V lost 2 bases, J lost 0 bases, and 20 bases lay in between. This CDR3 region has 19 residues. Per the germline V gene, CDR1 is KGHSY and CDR2 is FQNENV. DNA of the CDR3: TGTGCCAGCAGCCAAAAGAGACAGTCCTTAGACTTCTCTGGAAACACCATATATTTT. It yields the protein CASSQKRQSLDFSGNTIYF.

This rearrangement joins TRBV6-2 or TRBV6-3 to TRBJ2-3; possible D gene TRBD1, 6 bases. Germline CDR1 and CDR2: MNHEY and SVGEGT. This CDR3 region has 15 residues. Trimming took off 0 bases at V and 4 bases at J, with 11 bases between the two ends. CDR3 loop: CASSYSAGVSDTQYF. Written as DNA, the CDR3 is TGTGCCAGCAGTTACTCGGCAGGGGTATCAGATACGCAGTATTTT.

The chain combines TRBV27 with TRBJ1-5, with D perhaps TRBD1 (5 bases). Trimming took off 5 bases at V and 5 bases at J, with 10 bases between the two ends. Per the germline V gene, CDR1 is MNHEY and CDR2 is SMNVEV (reference sequence). The CDR3 length is 13 residues. The CDR3 spells CASSLSGYQPQHF. The CDR3 bases are TGTGCCAGCAGTCTGTCAGGGTATCAGCCCCAGCATTTT.

The chain links TRBV11-2 to TRBJ2-2, with TRBD2 matching over 10 bases. This CDR3 is built from 16 residues. The germline CDR1 and CDR2 sequences are SGHAT and FQNNGV. J gave up 6 bases and V 3 bases, and 7 bases lay outside the gene matches. Written as DNA, the CDR3 is TGTGCCAGCAGCTTGAGGTTCCTAGCGGGAGCCGGGGAGCTGTTTTTT. Amino acid sequence: CASSLRFLAGAGELFF.

This sequence joins TRBV27 and TRBJ1-6; a weak D match, TRBD1 (5 bases). CDR3 size: 16 residues. V lost 6 bases to trimming and J lost 6 bases, with 18 bases between them. The germline V gene encodes CDR1 MNHEY and CDR2 SMNVEV (reference sequence). CDR3 bases: TGTGCCAGCAGCCCGTGGGGGGAAGCGGGTAATTCACCCCTCCACTTT. Translating gives CASSPWGEAGNSPLHF.

V and J are TRBV3-1 (or the pseudogene TRBV3-2) and TRBJ1-2; D perhaps matches TRBD1 (5 bases). The CDR3 consists of 18 residues. V was trimmed by 7 bases and J by 3 bases, leaving 27 bases between them. Germline assignment: CDR1 LGHDT and CDR2 YNNKEL (reference sequence). The CDR3 DNA sequence: TGTGCCAGCAACAAACATCAGGAAGGGGTACTCTATGACTATGGCTACACCTTC. This encodes CASNKHQEGVLYDYGYTF.

CDR3 region: CASSPTTLNEQFF. Written as DNA, the CDR3 is TGTGCCAGCTCACCAACGACACTCAATGAGCAGTTCTTC. V gene TRBV18 combines with J gene TRBJ2-1, with no clear D. The CDR3 loop spans 13 amino acids. Germline V gene data show CDR1 as KGHSH and CDR2 as LQKENI. Between the trimmed V and J ends, which lost 2 bases and 6 bases, there was a span of 8 bases.

This clone occurred once. This chain connects TRBV6-6 to TRBJ2-7; D unresolved. The V end lost 2 bases, the J end lost 9 bases, and 11 bases lay between the germline ends. Germline values: CDR1 MNHNY, CDR2 SVGAGI (reference sequence). The CDR3 runs to 12 residues. The CDR3 region has the DNA TGTGCCAGCAGTTACGGAGTGGGTGGGCAGTACTTC. Protein product: CASSYGVGGQYF.

The chain couples TRBV7-2 to TRBJ2-4, with TRBD1 matching over 10 bases. Germline V lookup: CDR1 SGHTA, CDR2 FQGNSA. This CDR3 is built from 17 residues. V lost 1 base and J lost 1; bases outside the gene matches: 4. This chain's CDR3 is CASSLGGTGVAKNIQYF. CDR3 bases: TGTGCCAGCAGCTTAGGAGGGACAGGGGTTGCCAAAAACATTCAGTACTTC. The complete variable domain, with remaining parts taken from reference TRBV7-2 and TRBJ2-4, reads GAGVSQSPSNKVTEKGKDVELRCDPISGHTALYWYRQSLGQGLEFLIYFQGNSAPDKSGLPSDRFSAERTGGSVSTLTIQRTQQEDSAVYLCASSLGGTGVAKNIQYFGAGTRLSVL.

The V gene is TRBV6-2 or TRBV6-3, the J gene TRBJ1-5, with D uncertain. The CDR3 consists of 12 residues. Trimming removed 4 bases from V and 3 bases from J, with 4 bases in between. The germline gives CDR1 MNHEY, CDR2 SVGEGT. CDR3 DNA: TGTGCCAGCAGTTCCCCCAATCAGCCCCAGCATTTT. Encoded protein: CASSSPNQPQHF.

This clone was seen only once. The chain couples TRBV27 to TRBJ2-1; D possibly corresponds to TRBD2 (5 bases). The germline V gene has CDR1 MNHEY and CDR2 SMNVEV (reference sequence). The CDR3 totals 22 residues. V lost 0 bases to trimming and J lost 0 bases, with 27 bases between them. The CDR3 DNA reads TGTGCCAGCAGTTTATCCTCTTCGGTCCCCTCTCTTCGGGCGGGCTCCTACAATGAGCAGTTCTTC. Encoded protein: CASSLSSSVPSLRAGSYNEQFF.